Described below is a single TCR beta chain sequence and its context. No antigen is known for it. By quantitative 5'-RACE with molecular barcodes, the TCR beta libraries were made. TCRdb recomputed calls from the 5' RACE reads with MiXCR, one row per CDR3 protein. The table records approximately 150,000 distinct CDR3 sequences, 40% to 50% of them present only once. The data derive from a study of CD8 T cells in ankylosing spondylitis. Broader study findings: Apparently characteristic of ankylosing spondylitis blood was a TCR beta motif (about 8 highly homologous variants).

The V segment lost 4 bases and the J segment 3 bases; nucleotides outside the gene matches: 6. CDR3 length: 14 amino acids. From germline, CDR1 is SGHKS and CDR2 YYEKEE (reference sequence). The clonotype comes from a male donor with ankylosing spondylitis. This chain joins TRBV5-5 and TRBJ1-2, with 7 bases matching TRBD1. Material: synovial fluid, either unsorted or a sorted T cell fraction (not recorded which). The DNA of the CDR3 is TGTGCCAGCAGCCCGAGACAGGGCCACTATGGCTACACCTTC. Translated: CASSPRQGHYGYTF.